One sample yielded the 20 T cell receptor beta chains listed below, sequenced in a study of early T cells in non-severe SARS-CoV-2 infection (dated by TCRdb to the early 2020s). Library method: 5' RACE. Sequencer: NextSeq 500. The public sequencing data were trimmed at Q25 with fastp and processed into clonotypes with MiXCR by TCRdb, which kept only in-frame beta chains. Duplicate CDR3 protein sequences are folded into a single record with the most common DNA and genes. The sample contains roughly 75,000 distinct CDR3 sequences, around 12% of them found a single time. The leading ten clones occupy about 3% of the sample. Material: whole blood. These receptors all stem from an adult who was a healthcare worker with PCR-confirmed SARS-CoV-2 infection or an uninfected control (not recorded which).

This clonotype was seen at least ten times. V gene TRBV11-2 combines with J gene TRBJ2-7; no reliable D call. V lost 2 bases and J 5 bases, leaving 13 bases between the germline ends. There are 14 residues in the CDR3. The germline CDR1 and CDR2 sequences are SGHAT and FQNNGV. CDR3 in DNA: TGTGCCAGCAGCTTAACCCGGGCAACCGACGAGCAGTACTTC. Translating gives CASSLTRATDEQYF.

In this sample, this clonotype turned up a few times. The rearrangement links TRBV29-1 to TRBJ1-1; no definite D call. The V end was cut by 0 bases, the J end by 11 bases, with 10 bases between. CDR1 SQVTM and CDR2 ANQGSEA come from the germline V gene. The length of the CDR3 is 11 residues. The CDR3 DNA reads TGCAGCGTTGAAGATCTGGGAAGGGCTTTCTTT. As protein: CSVEDLGRAFF.

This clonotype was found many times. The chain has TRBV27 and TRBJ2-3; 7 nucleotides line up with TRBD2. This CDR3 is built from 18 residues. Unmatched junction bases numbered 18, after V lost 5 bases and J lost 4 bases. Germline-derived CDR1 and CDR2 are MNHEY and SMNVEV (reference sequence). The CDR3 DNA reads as TGTGCCAGCAGTCTAGGTCCCCGGACTAGTCTTAGCGCAGATACGCAGTATTTT. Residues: CASSLGPRTSLSADTQYF.

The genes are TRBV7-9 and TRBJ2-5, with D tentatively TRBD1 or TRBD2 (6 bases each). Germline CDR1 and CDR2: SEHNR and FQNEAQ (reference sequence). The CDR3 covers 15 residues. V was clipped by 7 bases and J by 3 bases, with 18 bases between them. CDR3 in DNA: TGTGCCAGCAACTCGCCTGAGGGGGGCGAAGAGACCCAGTACTTC. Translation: CASNSPEGGEETQYF.

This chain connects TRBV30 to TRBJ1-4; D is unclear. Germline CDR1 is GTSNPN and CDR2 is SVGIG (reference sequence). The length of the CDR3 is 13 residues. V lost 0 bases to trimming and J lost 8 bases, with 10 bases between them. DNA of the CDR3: TGTGCCTGGAGTGTTACGCAGAACGAAAAACTGTTTTTT. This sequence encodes CAWSVTQNEKLFF.

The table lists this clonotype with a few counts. CDR3: CASSLLAGGTTDTQYF. In DNA, the CDR3 is TGTGCCAGCAGCCTTTTAGCGGGAGGGACCACAGATACGCAGTATTTT. The genes are TRBV11-2 and TRBJ2-3, with TRBD2 identical over 11 bases. The germline V gene encodes CDR1 SGHAT and CDR2 FQNNGV. J was trimmed by 2 bases and V by 5 bases; bases with no gene match: 6. The CDR3 sequence is 16 residues long.

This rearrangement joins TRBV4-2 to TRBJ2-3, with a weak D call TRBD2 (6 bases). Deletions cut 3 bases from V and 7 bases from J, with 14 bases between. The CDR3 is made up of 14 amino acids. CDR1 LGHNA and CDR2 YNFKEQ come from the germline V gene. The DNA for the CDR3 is TGTGCCAGCAGCCAGACATGGGAGGCGAATACGCAGTATTTT. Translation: CASSQTWEANTQYF.

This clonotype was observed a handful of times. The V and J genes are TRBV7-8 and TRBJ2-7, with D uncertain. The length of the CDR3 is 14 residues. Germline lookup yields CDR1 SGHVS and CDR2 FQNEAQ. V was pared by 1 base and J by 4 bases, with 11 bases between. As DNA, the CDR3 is TGTGCCAGCAGCTTAGAAGGCAGACATTACGAGCAGTACTTC. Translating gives CASSLEGRHYEQYF.

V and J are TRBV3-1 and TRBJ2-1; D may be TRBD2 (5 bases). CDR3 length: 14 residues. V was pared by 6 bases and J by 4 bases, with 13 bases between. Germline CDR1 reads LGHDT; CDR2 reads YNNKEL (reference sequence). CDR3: CASRAGSGYNEQFF. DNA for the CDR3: TGTGCCAGCAGGGCGGGCTCGGGATACAATGAGCAGTTCTTC.

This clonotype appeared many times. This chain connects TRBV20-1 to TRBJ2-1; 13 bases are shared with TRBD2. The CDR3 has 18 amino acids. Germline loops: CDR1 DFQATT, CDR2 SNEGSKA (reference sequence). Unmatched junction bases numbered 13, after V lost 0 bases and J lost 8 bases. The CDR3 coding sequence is TGCAGTGCTAGAGATAAACTAGCGGGAGGGCTGAGGAGGTATGAGCAGTTCTTC. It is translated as CSARDKLAGGLRRYEQFF.

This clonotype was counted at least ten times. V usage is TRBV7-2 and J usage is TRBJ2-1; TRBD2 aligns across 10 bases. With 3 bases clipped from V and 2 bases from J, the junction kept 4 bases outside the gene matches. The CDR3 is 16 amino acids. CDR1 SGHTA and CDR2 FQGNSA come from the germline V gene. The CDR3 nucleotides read TGTGCCAGCAGCTTCGGACTAGCGGAGCCCTACAATGAGCAGTTCTTC. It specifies CASSFGLAEPYNEQFF.

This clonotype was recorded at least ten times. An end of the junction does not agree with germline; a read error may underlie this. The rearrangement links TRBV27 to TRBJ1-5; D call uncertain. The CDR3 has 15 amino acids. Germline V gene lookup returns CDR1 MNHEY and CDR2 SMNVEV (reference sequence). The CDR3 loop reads CASSFLERRNQAQHF. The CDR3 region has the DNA TGTGCCAGCAGTTTCCTCGAGAGGAGAAATCAGGCCCAGCATTTT.

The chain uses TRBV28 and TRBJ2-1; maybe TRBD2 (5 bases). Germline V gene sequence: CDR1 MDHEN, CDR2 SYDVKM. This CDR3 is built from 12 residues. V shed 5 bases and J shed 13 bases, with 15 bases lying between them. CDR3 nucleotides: TGTGCCAGCAGTCCCCCCACTAGTTATCAGTTCTTC. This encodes CASSPPTSYQFF.

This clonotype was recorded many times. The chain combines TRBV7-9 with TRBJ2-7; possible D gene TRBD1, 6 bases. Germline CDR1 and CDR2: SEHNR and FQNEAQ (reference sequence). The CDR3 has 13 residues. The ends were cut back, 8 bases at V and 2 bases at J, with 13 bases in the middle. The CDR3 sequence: CASLRTAPYEQYF. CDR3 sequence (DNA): TGTGCCAGCCTACGGACAGCCCCCTACGAGCAGTACTTC. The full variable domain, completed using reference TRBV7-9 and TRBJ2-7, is DTGVSQNPRHKITKRGQNVTFRCDPISEHNRLYWYRQTLGQGPEFLTYFQNEAQLEKSRLLSDRFSAERPKGSFSTLEIQRTEQGDSAMYLCASLRTAPYEQYFGPGTRLTVT.

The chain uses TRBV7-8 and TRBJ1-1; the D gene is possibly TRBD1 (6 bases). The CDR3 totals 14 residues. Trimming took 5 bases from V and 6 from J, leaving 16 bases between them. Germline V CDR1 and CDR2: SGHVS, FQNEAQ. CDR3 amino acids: CASSASDGGAEAFF. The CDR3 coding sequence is TGTGCCAGCAGCGCCAGTGATGGGGGCGCTGAAGCTTTCTTT. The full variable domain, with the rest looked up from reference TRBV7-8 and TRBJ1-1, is GAGVSQSPRYKVAKRGQDVALRCDPISGHVSLFWYQQALGQGPEFLTYFQNEAQLDKSGLPSDRFFAERPEGSVSTLKIQRTQQEDSAVYLCASSASDGGAEAFFGQGTRLTVV.

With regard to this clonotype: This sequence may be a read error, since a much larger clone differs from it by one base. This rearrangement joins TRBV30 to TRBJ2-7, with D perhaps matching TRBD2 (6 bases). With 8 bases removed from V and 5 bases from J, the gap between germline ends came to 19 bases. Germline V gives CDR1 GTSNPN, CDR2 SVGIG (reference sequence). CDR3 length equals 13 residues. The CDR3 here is CARKRGAGNEQYF. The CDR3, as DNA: TGTGCCCGGAAACGCGGGGCTGGAAACGAGCAGTACTTC.

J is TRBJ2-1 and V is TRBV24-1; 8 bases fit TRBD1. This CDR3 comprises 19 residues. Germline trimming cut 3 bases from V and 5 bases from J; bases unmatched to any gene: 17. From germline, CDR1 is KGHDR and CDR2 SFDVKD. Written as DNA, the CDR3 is TGTGCCACCAGTGATACATCCGCCGGGACAGGAATTAGGGACAATGAGCAGTTCTTC. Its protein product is CATSDTSAGTGIRDNEQFF.

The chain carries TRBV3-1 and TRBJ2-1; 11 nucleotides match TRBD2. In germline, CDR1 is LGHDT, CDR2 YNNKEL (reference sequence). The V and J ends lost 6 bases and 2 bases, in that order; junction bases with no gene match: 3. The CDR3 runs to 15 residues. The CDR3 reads CASSRLAGTYNEQFF. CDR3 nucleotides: TGTGCCAGCAGTAGACTAGCGGGAACCTACAATGAGCAGTTCTTC.

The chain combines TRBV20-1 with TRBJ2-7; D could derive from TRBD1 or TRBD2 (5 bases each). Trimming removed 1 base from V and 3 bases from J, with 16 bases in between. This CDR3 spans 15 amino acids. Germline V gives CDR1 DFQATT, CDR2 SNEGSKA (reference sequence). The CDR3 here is CSARVHRDQNYEQYF. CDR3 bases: TGCAGTGCTAGAGTCCACCGGGACCAGAACTACGAGCAGTACTTC.

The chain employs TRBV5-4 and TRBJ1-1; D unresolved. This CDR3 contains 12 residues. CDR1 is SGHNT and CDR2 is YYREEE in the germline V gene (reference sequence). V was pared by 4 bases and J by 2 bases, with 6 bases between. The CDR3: CASSPLNTEAFF. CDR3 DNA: TGTGCCAGCAGCCCACTCAACACTGAAGCTTTCTTT.